The table lists the clone carrying this T cell receptor beta chain with a count of one. As yet, its antigen is unknown. The CDR3 has 18 residues. Germline-derived CDR1 and CDR2 are LNHDA and SQIVND (reference sequence). Produced via immunoSEQ multiplex PCR; TCRdb's table is partial and in-frame only. The data show 550,000 to 800,000 clones, about 90% seen once. The sample comes from a study of shared clonotypes between healthy human individuals. Study conclusions and caveats: In this cohort, only blood was sampled, and tissue repertoires likely differ.

The sequence was collected from a man aged 18 to 30 in good health. Some clones in this sample may be carry-over from other donors' samples. The chain carries TRBV19 and TRBJ2-5; the match to TRBD2 covers 7 bases. TRBJ2-7 explains the end of the DNA better; the J call may be wrong. The sample was memory CD8+ T cells from PBMCs. The sample's subset: CD45RO+ cells pooled with CCR7-negative TemRA cells. The CDR3 region has the DNA TGTGCCAGTAGTATAGATCTCCAACTAGAGCGGGGTACCTACGAGCAGTACTTC. This codes for CASSIDLQLERGTYEQYF.